Below are 9 T cell receptor beta chains sequenced from a single sample in a study of blood T cell repertoires in COVID-19. Some clones are missing from TCRdb's copy, which holds only in-frame ones; the method was immunoSEQ multiplex PCR. This sample yields about 160,000 clones, of which more than 70% are seen a single time; less than 20% belongs to the top ten. The sample taken for sequencing was PBMCs or T cells enriched from blood (not recorded which). The receptors here all came from a man aged 60 to 69 who had recovered from COVID-19.

V gene TRBV10-3 combines with J gene TRBJ1-5; no firm D call. Germline lookup yields CDR1 ENHRY and CDR2 SYGVKD. The ends were cut back, 4 bases at V and 0 bases at J, with 10 bases in the middle. This CDR3 spans 15 amino acids. The CDR3 sequence: CAISGTGASNQPQHF. DNA of the CDR3: TGTGCCATCAGTGGGACTGGAGCTAGCAATCAGCCCCAGCATTTT.

The rearrangement links TRBV2 to TRBJ1-5; D may be TRBD1 (5 bases). The CDR3 covers 14 residues. Per the germline V gene, CDR1 is SNHLY and CDR2 is FYNNEI. V lost 4 bases to trimming and J lost 4 bases, with 11 bases between them. The CDR3 here is CASSGPQANQPQHF. CDR3 DNA: TGTGCCAGCAGTGGACCACAGGCGAATCAGCCCCAGCATTTT.

V usage is TRBV10-3 and J usage is TRBJ2-1; 8 nucleotides agree with TRBD2. Germline V gene sequence: CDR1 ENHRY, CDR2 SYGVKD. The V segment lost 7 bases and the J segment 8 bases; nucleotides outside the gene matches: 7. The CDR3 has 13 amino acids. The CDR3 loop reads CAITGGGSDEQFF. The CDR3 DNA follows: TGTGCCATCACAGGCGGGGGGAGCGATGAGCAGTTCTTC.

This chain links TRBV13 with TRBJ2-7, with 7 positions matching TRBD1. Germline-derived CDR1 and CDR2 are PRHDT and FYEKMQ (reference sequence). The CDR3 consists of 12 residues. V was pared by 5 bases and J by 6 bases, with 4 bases of the junction left unmatched. The CDR3 DNA follows: TGTGCCAGCAGCAGCCACAGGGGCGAGCAGTACTTC. This sequence encodes CASSSHRGEQYF.

V usage is TRBV4-2 and J usage is TRBJ1-2, with D maybe TRBD1 (5 bases). V lost 0 bases and J lost 4, with 15 bases in between. Germline V CDR1 and CDR2: LGHNA, YNFKEQ. This CDR3 has 16 residues. For the CDR3, the DNA is TGTGCCAGCAGCCAAGATGCACAGGAGATTTTCTATGGCTACACCTTC. Amino acids: CASSQDAQEIFYGYTF.

CDR3 in amino acids: CASSQGDRDHEQYF. The DNA for the CDR3 is TGTGCCAGCAGCCAAGGGGACAGGGACCACGAGCAGTACTTC. J is TRBJ2-7 and V is TRBV3-1 (or the pseudogene TRBV3-2); 9 nucleotides match TRBD1. The trim removed 1 base at V and 5 bases at J, leaving 3 bases unmatched. CDR3 size: 14 residues. The germline V gene has CDR1 LGHDT and CDR2 YNNKEL (reference sequence).

J is TRBJ2-1 and V is TRBV24-1; 9 bases line up with TRBD2. Trimming took 4 bases from V and 7 from J; bases not matched to a gene: 7. Germline CDR1 reads KGHDR; CDR2 reads SFDVKD. The CDR3 totals 15 residues. The CDR3 reads CATSDPSGGLNEQFF. The CDR3 DNA sequence: TGTGCCACCAGTGACCCCAGCGGGGGGTTAAATGAGCAGTTCTTC.

This clone has just one count. The genes are TRBV10-1 and TRBJ2-2; 8 nucleotides match TRBD1. CDR1 is WNHNN and CDR2 is SYGVQD in the germline V gene (reference sequence). This CDR3 is built from 16 residues. V was clipped by 6 bases and J by 5 bases; unmatched bases: 11. The CDR3 bases are TGCGCCAGCAGGCGGGACAGGCGGCGTGATACCGGGGAGCTGTTTTTT. Protein: CASRRDRRRDTGELFF.

This rearrangement joins TRBV11-2 to TRBJ2-3; no reliable D call. The CDR3 contains 11 residues. V was cut by 2 bases and J by 11 bases, with 8 bases left in between. CDR1 and CDR2 (germline): SGHAT, FQNNGV. CDR3 residues: CASSLPSMQYF. As DNA, the CDR3 is TGTGCCAGCAGCTTACCAAGCATGCAGTATTTT.